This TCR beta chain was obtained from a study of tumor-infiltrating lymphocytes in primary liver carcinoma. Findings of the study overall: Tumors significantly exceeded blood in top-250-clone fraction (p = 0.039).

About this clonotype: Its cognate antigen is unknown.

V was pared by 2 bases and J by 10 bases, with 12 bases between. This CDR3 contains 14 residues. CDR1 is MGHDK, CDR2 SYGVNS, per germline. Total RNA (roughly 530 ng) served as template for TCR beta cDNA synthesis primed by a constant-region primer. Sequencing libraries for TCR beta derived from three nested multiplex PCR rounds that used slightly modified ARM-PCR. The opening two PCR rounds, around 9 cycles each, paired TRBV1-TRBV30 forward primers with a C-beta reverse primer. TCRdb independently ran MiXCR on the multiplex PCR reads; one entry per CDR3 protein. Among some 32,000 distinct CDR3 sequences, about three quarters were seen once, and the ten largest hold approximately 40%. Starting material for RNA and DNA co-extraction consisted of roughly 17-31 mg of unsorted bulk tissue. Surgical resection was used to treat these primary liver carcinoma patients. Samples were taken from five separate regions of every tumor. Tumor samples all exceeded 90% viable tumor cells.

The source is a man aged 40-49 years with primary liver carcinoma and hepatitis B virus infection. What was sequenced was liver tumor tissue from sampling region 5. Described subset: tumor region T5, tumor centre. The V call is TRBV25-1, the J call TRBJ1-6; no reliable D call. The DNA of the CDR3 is TGTGCCAGCAGTGAACCGGCCTCGGGCTCACCCCTCCACTTT. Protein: CASSEPASGSPLHF. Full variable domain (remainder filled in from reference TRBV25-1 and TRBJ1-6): EADIYQTPRYLVIGTGKKITLECSQTMGHDKMYWYQQDPGMELHLIHYSYGVNSTEKGDLSSESTVSRIRTEHFPLTLESARPSHTSQYLCASSEPASGSPLHFGNGTRLTVT.